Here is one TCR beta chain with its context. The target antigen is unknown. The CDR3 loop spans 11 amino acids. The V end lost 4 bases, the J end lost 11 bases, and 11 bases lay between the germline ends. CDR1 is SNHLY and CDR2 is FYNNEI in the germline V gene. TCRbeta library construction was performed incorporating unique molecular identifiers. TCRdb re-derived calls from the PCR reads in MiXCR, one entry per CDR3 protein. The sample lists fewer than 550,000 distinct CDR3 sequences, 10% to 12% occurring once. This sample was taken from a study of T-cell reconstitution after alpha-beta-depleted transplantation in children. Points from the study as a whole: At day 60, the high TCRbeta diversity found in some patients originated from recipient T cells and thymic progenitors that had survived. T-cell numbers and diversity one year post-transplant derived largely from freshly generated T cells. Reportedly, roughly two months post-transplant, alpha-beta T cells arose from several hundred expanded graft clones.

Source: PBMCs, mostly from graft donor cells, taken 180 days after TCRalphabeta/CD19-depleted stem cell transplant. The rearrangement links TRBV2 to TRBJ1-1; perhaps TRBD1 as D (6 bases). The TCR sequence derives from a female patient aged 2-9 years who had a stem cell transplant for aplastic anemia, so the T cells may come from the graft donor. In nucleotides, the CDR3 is TGTGCCAGCAGTGGGAGAGGGGGGGCTTTCTTT. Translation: CASSGRGGAFF. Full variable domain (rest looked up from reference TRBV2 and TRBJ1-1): EPEVTQTPSHQVTQMGQEVILRCVPISNHLYFYWYRQILGQKVEFLVSFYNNEISEKSEIFDDQFSVERPDGSNFTLKIRSTKLEDSAMYFCASSGRGGAFFGQGTRLTVV.